Shown below are 27 T cell receptor beta chains from a single sample sequenced in a study of radiotherapy plus CTLA-4 blockade in lung cancer listed by TCRdb under 2018. Preparation of the library involved the immunoSEQ multiplex PCR assay. Imported from immuneACCESS, the table was reduced by TCRdb to in-frame sequences with V and J called. These copies leave out some clones; in studies compared against another copy, an unresolved V gene accounts for under half, and the cause of the remainder is not known. The sample table records some 110,000 clones; more than 80% of these occur just once. Approximately 6.6% of the sample is in the top ten clones. The material was peripheral blood, obtained from a patient treated with radiotherapy plus ipilimumab. The receptors derive from a human donor with non-small cell lung cancer that progressed on radiotherapy plus ipilimumab.

V usage is TRBV6-5 and J usage is TRBJ2-4; D uncertain. V was cut by 6 bases and J by 0 bases, with 12 bases left in between. The germline CDR1 and CDR2 sequences are MNHEY and SVGAGI. The CDR3 is 15 residues long. The CDR3 spells CASRPGSLAKNIQYF. The DNA of the CDR3 is TGTGCCAGCAGGCCCGGGTCACTAGCCAAAAACATTCAGTACTTC.

Comments on this clone: Other DNA sequences in the same sample also yield this CDR3. J is TRBJ1-4 and V is TRBV27; D is unclear. Germline values: CDR1 MNHEY, CDR2 SMNVEV (reference sequence). V lost 4 bases and J 3 bases, leaving 9 bases between the germline ends. The CDR3 covers 14 residues. CDR3 amino acids: CASSSGLANEKLFF. CDR3 nucleotide sequence: TGTGCCAGCAGTTCGGGGTTAGCTAATGAAAAACTGTTTTTT.

The chain links TRBV6-1 to TRBJ1-1, with D unclear. The CDR3 is 13 residues long. Trimming pared 8 bases from V and 4 bases from J, leaving 14 bases between. Germline lookup yields CDR1 MNHNS and CDR2 SASEGT. The CDR3 DNA sequence: TGTGCCAGCCTGTCGTATTGGGTCACTGAAGCTTTCTTT. Protein sequence: CASLSYWVTEAFF.

In this sample, this clone turned up a few times. The chain employs TRBV7-9 and TRBJ1-3; D remains ambiguous. Trimming shortened V by 7 bases and J by 3 bases, and 19 bases separated the two germline ends. The CDR3 extends over 16 amino acids. Per germline, CDR1 SEHNR and CDR2 FQNEAQ (reference sequence). The CDR3: CASTRAGPLDGNTIYF. In nucleotides, the CDR3 is TGTGCCAGCACCCGAGCCGGGCCTCTTGATGGAAACACCATATATTTT.

The chain is built from TRBV19 and TRBJ1-4; TRBD1 aligns across 10 bases. With V trimmed by 5 bases and J by 5 bases, 5 bases remained unmatched. This CDR3 comprises 15 residues. The germline gives CDR1 LNHDA, CDR2 SQIVND (reference sequence). CDR3 nucleotide sequence: TGTGCCAGTAGTCCCGGACAGGGGGGCAATGAAAAACTGTTTTTT. The encoded protein is CASSPGQGGNEKLFF. Full variable domain (missing parts from reference TRBV19 and TRBJ1-4): DGGITQSPKYLFRKEGQNVTLSCEQNLNHDAMYWYRQDPGQGLRLIYYSQIVNDFQKGDIAEGYSVSREKKESFPLTVTSAQKNPTAFYLCASSPGQGGNEKLFFGSGTQLSVL.

This sequence joins TRBV2 and TRBJ2-5; maybe TRBD1 (5 bases). CDR1 SNHLY and CDR2 FYNNEI come from the germline V gene. This CDR3 has 14 residues. Trimming pared 6 bases from V and 5 bases from J, leaving 16 bases between. In DNA, the CDR3 is TGTGCCAGCAGAGTACAAATTCCAGGGGAGACCCAGTACTTC. Amino acids: CASRVQIPGETQYF.

This CDR3 is CASSYNQGASGNTIYF. CDR3 bases: TGTGCCAGCAGTTACAACCAGGGGGCTTCTGGAAACACCATATATTTT. The chain recombines TRBV6-5 with TRBJ1-3; 8 bases match TRBD1. Germline V CDR1 and CDR2: MNHEY, SVGAGI. Losses at the gene ends were 2 bases for V and 1 base for J; bases not matched to a gene: 4. The CDR3 consists of 16 residues.

The rearrangement uses TRBV2 and TRBJ1-1; perhaps TRBD1 as D (5 bases). Germline CDR1 SNHLY, CDR2 FYNNEI. This CDR3 has 15 amino acids. Trimming shortened V by 6 bases and J by 4 bases, and 18 bases separated the two germline ends. The CDR3 here is CASSTPEAGTTEAFF. The CDR3 DNA sequence: TGTGCCAGCAGCACGCCCGAGGCAGGGACCACTGAAGCTTTCTTT. Drawing the rest from reference TRBV2 and TRBJ1-1, the complete variable domain is EPEVTQTPSHQVTQMGQEVILRCVPISNHLYFYWYRQILGQKVEFLVSFYNNEISEKSEIFDDQFSVERPDGSNFTLKIRSTKLEDSAMYFCASSTPEAGTTEAFFGQGTRLTVV.

The chain combines TRBV18 with TRBJ2-5; D possibly corresponds to TRBD2 (6 bases). From germline, CDR1 is KGHSH and CDR2 LQKENI. The V end was cut by 4 bases, the J end by 5 bases, with 11 bases between. The CDR3 covers 13 residues. The chain's CDR3 is CASSRGAGETQYF. CDR3 nucleotides: TGTGCCAGCTCACGCGGGGCTGGGGAGACCCAGTACTTC.

The J gene is TRBJ1-1, the V gene TRBV29-1; tentatively, D is TRBD1 (6 bases). The CDR3 is 15 amino acids. CDR1 is SQVTM and CDR2 is ANQGSEA in the germline V gene. V gave up 4 bases and J gave up 1 base, with 16 bases separating them. The CDR3 DNA is TGCAGCGTTGTGTTTGTGGGGGCCCGGAACACTGAAGCTTTCTTT. Translated: CSVVFVGARNTEAFF.

The rearrangement joins TRBV7-6 to TRBJ2-5; D gene uncertain. This CDR3 region has 14 residues. CDR1 SGHVS and CDR2 FNYEAQ come from the germline V gene. V lost 4 bases to trimming and J lost 5 bases, with 14 bases between them. DNA for the CDR3: TGTGCCAGCAGCTCCCGCCCTCCTGGGGAGACCCAGTACTTC. As protein: CASSSRPPGETQYF. Looking up the rest from reference TRBV7-6 and TRBJ2-5 gives the full variable domain: GAGVSQSPRYKVTKRGQDVALRCDPISGHVSLYWYRQALGQGPEFLTYFNYEAQQDKSGLPNDRFSAERPEGSISTLTIQRTEQRDSAMYRCASSSRPPGETQYFGPGTRLLVL.

Details on this clone: The junction does not match germline at one end; this may be a read error. V is TRBV5-4 and J is TRBJ2-5; possible D gene TRBD1, 5 bases. Germline CDR1 and CDR2: SGHNT and YYREEE (reference sequence). This CDR3 has 13 amino acids. The CDR3 sequence: CASSEPGSETRYF. For the CDR3, the DNA is TGTGCCAGCAGCGAACCAGGGTCGGAGACCCGGTACTTC.

The V call is TRBV4-1, the J call TRBJ1-1; 10 positions match TRBD1. V lost 4 bases, J lost 3 bases, and 5 bases stayed unmatched. The CDR3 consists of 15 residues. Germline V gene data show CDR1 as MGHRA and CDR2 as YSYEKL. CDR3 loop: CASSRRTGGHTEAFF. In DNA form, the CDR3 reads TGCGCCAGCAGCCGACGGACAGGGGGACACACTGAAGCTTTCTTT.

The V call is TRBV28, the J call TRBJ1-2; perhaps TRBD1 as D (5 bases). The CDR3 spans 15 residues. Trimming removed 6 bases from V and 4 bases from J, with 18 bases in between. From germline, CDR1 is MDHEN and CDR2 SYDVKM. The CDR3 is CASSLSPRGIYGYTF. CDR3 in DNA: TGTGCCAGCAGCTTAAGCCCGAGGGGTATCTATGGCTACACCTTC.

The CDR3 DNA is TGTGCCTGGGCCCAGACAGGGTCCGGCTATGGCTACACCTTC. It encodes CAWAQTGSGYGYTF. This chain joins TRBV30 and TRBJ1-2; 7 bases are shared with TRBD1. The CDR3 spans 14 residues. Germline lookup yields CDR1 GTSNPN and CDR2 SVGIG (reference sequence). V dropped 5 bases and J dropped 4; count of bases not matched to a gene: 10.

V gene TRBV6-6 combines with J gene TRBJ1-4; TRBD1 matches 8 bases. The V segment lost 7 bases and the J segment 5 bases; nucleotides outside the gene matches: 3. The length of the CDR3 is 13 residues. Germline V gives CDR1 MNHNY, CDR2 SVGAGI (reference sequence). The CDR3 DNA follows: TGTGCCAGCAACAGGGGGATGAATGAAAAACTGTTTTTT. This sequence encodes CASNRGMNEKLFF.

The chain joins TRBV7-4 to TRBJ2-7; D is unresolved. CDR3 length: 16 amino acids. Trimming shortened V by 5 bases and J by 0 bases, and 17 bases separated the two germline ends. The germline gives CDR1 SGHVT, CDR2 SQSDAQ. CDR3 residues: CASSTTTGGRSYEQYF. In DNA, the CDR3 is TGTGCCAGCAGCACGACGACCGGTGGGCGCTCCTACGAGCAGTACTTC.

This clone has just one count. V usage is TRBV18 and J usage is TRBJ1-1; TRBD1 agrees at 9 bases. Germline CDR1 is KGHSH and CDR2 is LQKENI. V lost 3 bases, J lost 6 bases, and 14 bases stayed unmatched. This CDR3 is built from 17 residues. CDR3 DNA sequence: TGTGCCAGCTCACCGATTCCGGGACAGGGTCTAGGAGCTGAAGCTTTCTTT. It encodes CASSPIPGQGLGAEAFF.

This sequence joins TRBV4-2 and TRBJ1-1; D is uncertain. Germline loops: CDR1 LGHNA, CDR2 YNFKEQ. CDR3 length equals 13 residues. Trimming removed 0 bases from V and 6 bases from J, with 8 bases in between. CDR3: CASSQDGQAEAFF. The CDR3 region has the DNA TGTGCCAGCAGCCAAGATGGGCAGGCTGAAGCTTTCTTT.

The rearrangement uses TRBV10-1 and TRBJ2-3; 14 bases line up with TRBD2. From germline, CDR1 is WNHNN and CDR2 SYGVQD (reference sequence). V lost 0 bases, J lost 8 bases, and 10 bases stayed unmatched. The CDR3 spans 18 residues. In DNA form, the CDR3 reads TGCGCCAGCAGTGAGTCGACTGGGACTAGCGGGAGACAGGGTACGCAGTATTTT. The encoded protein is CASSESTGTSGRQGTQYF.

The CDR3 nucleotides read TGTGCCAGCTCACCACCTAGCGGGAGTAACACCGGGGAGCTGTTTTTT. Its protein product is CASSPPSGSNTGELFF. J is TRBJ2-2 and V is TRBV18; 9 bases match TRBD2. Germline loops: CDR1 KGHSH, CDR2 LQKENI. V was pared by 0 bases and J by 2 bases, with 1 base of the junction left unmatched. This CDR3 has 16 amino acids.

V is TRBV5-4 and J is TRBJ2-5, with 11 positions matching TRBD2. CDR1 and CDR2 from the germline V gene are SGHNT and YYREEE (reference sequence). CDR3 length equals 17 residues. Trimming cost V 4 bases and J 9 bases; bases outside gene matches: 17. The CDR3 DNA is TGTGCCAGCAGCGACCGAAAGACGGTAGCGGGAGGGGCGGCCCAGTACTTC. Encoded protein: CASSDRKTVAGGAAQYF.

V gene TRBV6-6 combines with J gene TRBJ2-7; 9 bases match TRBD2. The CDR3 has 16 amino acids. V lost 2 bases and J lost 4; bases outside the gene matches: 9. Germline V gene lookup returns CDR1 MNHNY and CDR2 SVGAGI (reference sequence). The CDR3 nucleotides read TGTGCCAGCAGTTACGGTGTTAGCGGGAGTACTTACGAGCAGTACTTC. Encoded protein: CASSYGVSGSTYEQYF.

The chain recombines TRBV18 with TRBJ1-1; D uncertain. Germline V gene sequence: CDR1 KGHSH, CDR2 LQKENI. Trimming took 3 bases from V and 3 from J, leaving 14 bases between them. The CDR3 extends over 15 amino acids. The CDR3 coding sequence is TGTGCCAGCTCACCGGGTAGAGGGAGCGACACTGAAGCTTTCTTT. This encodes CASSPGRGSDTEAFF.

This chain joins TRBV7-9 and TRBJ1-3, with D perhaps matching TRBD1 (6 bases). This CDR3 is built from 17 residues. The V end was cut by 5 bases, the J end by 8 bases, with 25 bases between. Germline V CDR1 and CDR2: SEHNR, FQNEAQ (reference sequence). The CDR3 bases are TGTGCCAGCAGCCCAAGGGACACCATACCCTCGAGATACACCATATATTTT. Its translation: CASSPRDTIPSRYTIYF.

The DNA of the CDR3 is TGCGCCAGCAGCTTGGAGGAGGGGGCGCGTGGCTACACCTTC. As protein: CASSLEEGARGYTF. The V gene is TRBV5-1, the J gene TRBJ1-2, with TRBD1 matching over 7 bases. CDR3 length: 14 residues. The junction had 6 bases not matched to a gene; V was cut back by 0 bases and J by 7 bases. Germline V gene sequence: CDR1 SGHRS, CDR2 YFSETQ.

The rearrangement links TRBV25-1 to TRBJ1-1; D is ambiguous. The germline V gene encodes CDR1 MGHDK and CDR2 SYGVNS. This CDR3 region has 13 residues. The ends were cut back, 4 bases at V and 12 bases at J, with 18 bases in the middle. The CDR3 sequence is CASSGALRELTFF. The CDR3, as DNA: TGTGCCAGCAGTGGGGCACTCCGGGAGCTAACTTTCTTT. Supplemented by reference TRBV25-1 and TRBJ1-1, the full variable domain reads EADIYQTPRYLVIGTGKKITLECSQTMGHDKMYWYQQDPGMELHLIHYSYGVNSTEKGDLSSESTVSRIRTEHFPLTLESARPSHTSQYLCASSGALRELTFFGQGTRLTVV.